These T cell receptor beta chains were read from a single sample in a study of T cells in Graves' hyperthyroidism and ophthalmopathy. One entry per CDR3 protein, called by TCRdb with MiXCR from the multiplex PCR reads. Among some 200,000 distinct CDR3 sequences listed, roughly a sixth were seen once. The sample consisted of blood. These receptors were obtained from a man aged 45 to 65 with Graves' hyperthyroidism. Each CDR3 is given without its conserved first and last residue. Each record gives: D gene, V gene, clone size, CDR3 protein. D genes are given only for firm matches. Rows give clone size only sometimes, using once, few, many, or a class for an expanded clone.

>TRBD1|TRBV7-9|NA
ASSPGTGIEKLF
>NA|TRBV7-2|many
ASSPMWQGNGYT
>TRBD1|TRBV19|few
ASSTYRTGADYGYT
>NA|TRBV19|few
ASSPSRGETQY
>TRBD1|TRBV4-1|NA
ASSPGTGVLRSNQPQH
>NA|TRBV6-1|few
ASSYRDQYNEQF
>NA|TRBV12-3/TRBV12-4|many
ASSLGGFGTDTQY
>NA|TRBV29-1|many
SVEAVYNEQF
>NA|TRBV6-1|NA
ASATQGLSGNTIY
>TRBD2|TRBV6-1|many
ASSEAPGGRHYNEQF
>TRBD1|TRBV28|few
ASSLGQGPRISKNIQY
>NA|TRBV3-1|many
ASSHRLSNQPQH
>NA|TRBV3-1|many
ASSQVWRTQEQF
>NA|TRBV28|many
ASSFDREGNEQF
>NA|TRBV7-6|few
ASSLARGEQF
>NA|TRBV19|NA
ASRTTGSTDTQY
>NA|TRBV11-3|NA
ASSAESKGGMLF
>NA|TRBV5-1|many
ASSPGQTWGTEAF
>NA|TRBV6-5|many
ASSYSTQGVGAF
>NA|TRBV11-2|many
ASSLELNYGYT
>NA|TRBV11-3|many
ASSQRQAQRGETQY
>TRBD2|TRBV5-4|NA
ASSCSGRRNEQF
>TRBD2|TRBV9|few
ASSVGAGGPVDTGELF
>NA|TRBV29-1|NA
SVEEASETSTDTQY
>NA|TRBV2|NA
ASSLQGTPKNIQY
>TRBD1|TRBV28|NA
ASSLTGALSLGGELF
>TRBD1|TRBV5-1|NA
ASSLTGDYGYT
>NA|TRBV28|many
ASSFEDYGYT
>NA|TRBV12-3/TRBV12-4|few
ASSRDVGGYEQY
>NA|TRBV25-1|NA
ASTGGAYNEQF
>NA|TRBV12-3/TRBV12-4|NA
ASTLSYSNQPQH
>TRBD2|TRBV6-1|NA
ASRPGTSIYQETQY
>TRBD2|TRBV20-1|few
SARPTSGRRNIQY
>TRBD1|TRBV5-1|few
AGSLEGTGVNTDYEQY
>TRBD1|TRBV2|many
ASSTGQGFYGYT
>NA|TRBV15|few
ATSRGVLNEQY
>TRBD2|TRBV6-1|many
ASSERGDGLAGIYEQY
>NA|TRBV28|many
ASSLSGFGNTIY
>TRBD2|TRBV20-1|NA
SARRGLAGNQETQY
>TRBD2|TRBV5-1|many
ASSLVRLADGETQY
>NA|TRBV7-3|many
ASSLTAGYEQY
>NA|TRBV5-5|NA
ASSAWWGANTEAF
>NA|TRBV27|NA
ASSLSQGVGGTDTQY
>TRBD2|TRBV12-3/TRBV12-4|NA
ASRRGRSSYEQY
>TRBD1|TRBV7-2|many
ASSLGQTSTDTQY
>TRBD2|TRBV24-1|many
ATSESGKGTGELF
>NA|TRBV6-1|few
ASNSNMADTQY
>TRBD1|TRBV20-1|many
SQLQGASYEQY
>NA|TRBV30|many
AWTQGTYEQY
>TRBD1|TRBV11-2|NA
ASSPRGQGGREKLF
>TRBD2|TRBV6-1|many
ASRRLGTSAYNEQF
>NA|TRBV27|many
ASSLFSRGALSTDTQY
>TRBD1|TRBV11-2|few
ASSLGDRNTEAF
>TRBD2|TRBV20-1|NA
SASPSSGATDTQY